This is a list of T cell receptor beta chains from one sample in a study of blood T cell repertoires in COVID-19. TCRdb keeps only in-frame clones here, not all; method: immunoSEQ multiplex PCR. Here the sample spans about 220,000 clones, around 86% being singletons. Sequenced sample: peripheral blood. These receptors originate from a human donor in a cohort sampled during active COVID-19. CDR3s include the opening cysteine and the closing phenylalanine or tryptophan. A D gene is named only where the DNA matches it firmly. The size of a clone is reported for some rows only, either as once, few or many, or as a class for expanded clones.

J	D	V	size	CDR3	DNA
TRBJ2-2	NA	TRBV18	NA	CASSHGQTTGELFF	TGTGCCAGCTCACATGGACAAACCACCGGGGAGCTGTTTTTT
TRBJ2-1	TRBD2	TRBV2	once	CACLAGGHNEQFF	TGTGCCTGCTTAGCGGGAGGGCACAATGAGCAGTTCTTC
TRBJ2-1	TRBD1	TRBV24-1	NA	CATSMTGTGYNEQFF	TGTGCCACCAGTATGACAGGGACGGGTTACAATGAGCAGTTCTTC
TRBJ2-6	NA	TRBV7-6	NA	CASSFWTDTYSSGANVLTF	TGTGCCAGCAGCTTTTGGACAGACACTTATTCCTCTGGGGCCAACGTCCTGACTTTC
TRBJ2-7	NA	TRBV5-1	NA	CASSLGGTIGEQYF	TGCGCCAGCAGCTTGGGCGGCACGATAGGCGAGCAGTACTTC
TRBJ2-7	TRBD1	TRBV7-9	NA	CASSYPGQGAGQYF	TGTGCCAGCAGCTATCCGGGACAGGGGGCCGGGCAGTACTTC
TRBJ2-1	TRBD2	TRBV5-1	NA	CASSLLAGRTLNEQFF	TGCGCCAGCAGCTTGCTTGCCGGGAGGACGTTAAATGAGCAGTTCTTC
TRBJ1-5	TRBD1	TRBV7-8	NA	CASSLTGYQPQHF	TGTGCCAGCAGCTTGACAGGGTATCAGCCCCAGCATTTT
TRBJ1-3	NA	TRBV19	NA	CASSLTGKSGNTIYF	TGTGCCAGTAGTCTCACAGGAAAATCTGGAAACACCATATATTTT
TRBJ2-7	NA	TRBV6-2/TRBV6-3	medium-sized	CASSFGLPFEQYF	TGTGCCAGCAGCTTTGGACTTCCCTTTGAGCAGTACTTC
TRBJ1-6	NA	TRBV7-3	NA	CASSLTGRNSPLHF	TGTGCCAGCAGCTTAACGGGGCGGAATTCACCCCTCCACTTT
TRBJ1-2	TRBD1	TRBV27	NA	CASSLQGANYGYTF	TGTGCCAGCAGTTTACAGGGGGCCAACTATGGCTACACCTTC
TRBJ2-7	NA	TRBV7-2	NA	CASSFRETSYEQYF	TGTGCCAGCAGCTTCAGGGAAACCTCGTACGAGCAGTACTTC
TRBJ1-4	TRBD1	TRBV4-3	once	CASSQGGQANEKLFF	TGCGCCAGCAGCCAAGGGGGACAGGCTAATGAAAAACTGTTTTTT
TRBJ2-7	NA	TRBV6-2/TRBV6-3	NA	CASSGLISGYEQYF	TGTGCCAGCAGCGGTCTGATTAGCGGCTACGAGCAGTACTTC
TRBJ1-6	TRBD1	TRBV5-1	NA	CASRETGDNSPLHF	TGCGCCAGCAGGGAGACAGGGGACAATTCACCCCTCCACTTT
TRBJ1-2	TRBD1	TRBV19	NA	CASTPGQAGAGYTF	TGTGCCAGTACCCCCGGACAGGCGGGCGCTGGCTACACCTTC
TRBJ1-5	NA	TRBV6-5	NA	CASSYFQGSQPQHF	TGTGCCAGCAGTTACTTCCAGGGAAGTCAGCCCCAGCATTTT
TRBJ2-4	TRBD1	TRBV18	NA	CASSPSVPGQGQNIQYF	TGTGCCAGCTCACCATCAGTTCCGGGACAGGGCCAAAACATTCAGTACTTC
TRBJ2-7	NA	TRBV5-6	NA	CASSLTRRYEQYF	TGTGCCAGCAGCTTGACTAGACGGTACGAGCAGTACTTC
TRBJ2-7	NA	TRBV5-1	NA	CASSGQHYEQYF	TGCGCCAGCAGCGGACAGCACTACGAGCAGTACTTC
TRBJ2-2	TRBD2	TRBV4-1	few	CASSSSGRAGELFF	TGCGCCAGCAGCTCCAGCGGGAGGGCCGGGGAGCTGTTTTTT